This entry lists 8 T cell receptor beta chains sequenced from one sample in a study of CD8+ T cells in alopecia areata. Treatment meaning: oral pan-JAK inhibitor, 5-10 mg twice daily. Investigators isolated RNA and reverse transcribed it into cDNA to act as the sequencing template. Generated by immunoSEQ multiplex PCR, the TCRdb table keeps only in-frame clones and is missing some. The data show around 120,000 clones, 61% seen once. The material sequenced was CD4+ T cells sorted from blood, taken at week 4, from a patient treated with tofacitinib. The receptors stem from a human donor with alopecia areata.

This chain connects TRBV4-1 to TRBJ2-4; no reliable D call. This CDR3 comprises 16 residues. V lost 1 base and J 8 bases, leaving 18 bases between the germline ends. CDR1 is MGHRA and CDR2 is YSYEKL in the germline V gene. The DNA of the CDR3 is TGCGCCAGCAGCCAAGTGCCCTTTGGTAGGGTGCACATTCAGTACTTC. It translates to CASSQVPFGRVHIQYF.

The V and J genes are TRBV30 and TRBJ2-3; D assignment may be TRBD1 or TRBD2 (6 bases each). The V gene lost 7 bases and the J gene lost 8 bases, with 25 bases spanning the gap. From germline, CDR1 is GTSNPN and CDR2 SVGIG (reference sequence). This CDR3 has 15 residues. The CDR3 spells CASNRGGQGDVTQYF. The CDR3 nucleotides read TGTGCCTCAAACCGAGGGGGGCAGGGAGACGTTACGCAGTATTTT.

V gene TRBV30 combines with J gene TRBJ2-3; TRBD2 agrees at 7 bases. V shed 3 bases, J shed 1 base, and the junction held 13 bases outside the gene matches. CDR1 is GTSNPN and CDR2 is SVGIG in the germline V gene (reference sequence). The CDR3 loop spans 17 amino acids. CDR3 nucleotides: TGTGCCTGGAGACCGCCTCTGACTAGCCGAGGCACAGATACGCAGTATTTT. This codes for CAWRPPLTSRGTDTQYF. The variable domain in full, completed from reference TRBV30 and TRBJ2-3, reads SQTIHQWPATLVQPVGSPLSLECTVEGTSNPNLYWYRQAAGRGLQLLFYSVGIGQISSEVPQNLSASRPQDRQFILSSKKLLLSDSGFYLCAWRPPLTSRGTDTQYFGPGTRLTVL.

The V call is TRBV19, the J call TRBJ2-1; D is perhaps TRBD1 (6 bases). Between the trimmed V and J ends, which lost 4 bases and 7 bases, there was a span of 17 bases. This CDR3 has 15 residues. Germline assignment: CDR1 LNHDA and CDR2 SQIVND (reference sequence). CDR3 loop: CASSTVRGTGNEQFF. CDR3 DNA sequence: TGTGCCAGTAGTACTGTGAGGGGCACAGGGAATGAGCAGTTCTTC.

The chain combines TRBV30 with TRBJ1-5, with 7 positions matching TRBD1. The germline V gene has CDR1 GTSNPN and CDR2 SVGIG (reference sequence). J was trimmed by 3 bases and V by 0 bases; bases with no gene match: 2. The CDR3 spans 14 residues. The DNA of the CDR3 is TGTGCCTGGAGTGTAACAGGGGACAATCAGCCCCAGCATTTT. This codes for CAWSVTGDNQPQHF. The variable domain in full, completed from reference TRBV30 and TRBJ1-5, reads SQTIHQWPATLVQPVGSPLSLECTVEGTSNPNLYWYRQAAGRGLQLLFYSVGIGQISSEVPQNLSASRPQDRQFILSSKKLLLSDSGFYLCAWSVTGDNQPQHFGDGTRLSIL.

This clone has more than one count but fewer than ten. The J gene is TRBJ2-4, the V gene TRBV7-2; 7 bases align to TRBD1. Unmatched junction bases numbered 4, after V lost 1 base and J lost 1 base. Per germline, CDR1 SGHTA and CDR2 FQGNSA. CDR3 length: 16 amino acids. Here the CDR3 DNA reads TGTGCCAGCAGCTTAGACCAACAGGGGGCCAAAAACATTCAGTACTTC. This codes for CASSLDQQGAKNIQYF.

J is TRBJ1-5 and V is TRBV4-1, with a weak D call TRBD1 (5 bases). Germline V gives CDR1 MGHRA, CDR2 YSYEKL. CDR3 size: 19 residues. V lost 2 bases and J lost 0, with 20 bases in between. The CDR3 reads CASSQPDGTQDYSNQPQHF. Written as DNA, the CDR3 is TGCGCCAGCAGCCAACCCGATGGGACCCAGGATTATAGCAATCAGCCCCAGCATTTT.

The V call is TRBV5-6, the J call TRBJ1-2; D is undetermined. This CDR3 spans 13 amino acids. Per germline, CDR1 SGHDT and CDR2 YYEEEE. V was pared by 4 bases and J by 4 bases, with 11 bases between. The CDR3 reads CASSRWGSYGYTF. As DNA, the CDR3 is TGTGCCAGCAGCCGGTGGGGAAGCTATGGCTACACCTTC.